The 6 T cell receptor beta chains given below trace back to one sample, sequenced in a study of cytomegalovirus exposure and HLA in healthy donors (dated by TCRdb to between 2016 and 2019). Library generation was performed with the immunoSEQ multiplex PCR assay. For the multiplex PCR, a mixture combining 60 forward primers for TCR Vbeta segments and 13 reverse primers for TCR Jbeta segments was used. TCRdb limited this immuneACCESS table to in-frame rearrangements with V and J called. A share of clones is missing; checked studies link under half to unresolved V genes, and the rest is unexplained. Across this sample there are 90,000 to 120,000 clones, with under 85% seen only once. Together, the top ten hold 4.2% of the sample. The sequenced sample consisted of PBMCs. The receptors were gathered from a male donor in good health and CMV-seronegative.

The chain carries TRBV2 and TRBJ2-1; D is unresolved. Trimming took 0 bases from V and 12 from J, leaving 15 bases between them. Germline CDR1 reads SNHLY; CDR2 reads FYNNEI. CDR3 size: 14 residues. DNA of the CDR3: TGTGCCAGCAGTGAAGCAGTCATTAGCTTCAGGCAGTTCTTC. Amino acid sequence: CASSEAVISFRQFF.

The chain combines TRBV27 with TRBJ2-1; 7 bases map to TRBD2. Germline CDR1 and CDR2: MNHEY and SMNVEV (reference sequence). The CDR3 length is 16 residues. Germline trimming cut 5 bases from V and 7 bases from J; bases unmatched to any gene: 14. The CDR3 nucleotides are TGTGCCAGCAGTCCTCTGACTAGCCTCGTGGTAAATGAGCAGTTCTTC. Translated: CASSPLTSLVVNEQFF.

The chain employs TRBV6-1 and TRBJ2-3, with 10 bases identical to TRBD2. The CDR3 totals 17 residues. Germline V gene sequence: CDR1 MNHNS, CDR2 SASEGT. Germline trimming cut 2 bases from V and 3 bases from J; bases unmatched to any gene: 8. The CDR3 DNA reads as TGTGCCAGCAGTGAACAACTAGCGGGGCACACAACAGATACGCAGTATTTT. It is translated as CASSEQLAGHTTDTQYF.

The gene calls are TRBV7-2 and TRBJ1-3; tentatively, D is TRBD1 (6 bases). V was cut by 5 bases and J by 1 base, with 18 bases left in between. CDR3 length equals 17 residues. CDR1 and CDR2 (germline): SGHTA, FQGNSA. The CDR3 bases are TGTGCCAGCAGCAGACGGCAGACAGGAGGTTCTGGAAACACCATATATTTT. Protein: CASSRRQTGGSGNTIYF.

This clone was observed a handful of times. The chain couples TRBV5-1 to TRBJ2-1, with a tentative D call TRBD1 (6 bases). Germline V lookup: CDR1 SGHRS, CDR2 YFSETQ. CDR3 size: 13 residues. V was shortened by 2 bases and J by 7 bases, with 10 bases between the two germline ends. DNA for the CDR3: TGCGCCAGCAGCTTTTACAGGGCGAATGAGCAGTTCTTC. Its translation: CASSFYRANEQFF. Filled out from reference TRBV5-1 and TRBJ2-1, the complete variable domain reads KAGVTQTPRYLIKTRGQQVTLSCSPISGHRSVSWYQQTPGQGLQFLFEYFSETQRNKGNFPGRFSGRQFSNSRSEMNVSTLELGDSALYLCASSFYRANEQFFGPGTRLTVL.

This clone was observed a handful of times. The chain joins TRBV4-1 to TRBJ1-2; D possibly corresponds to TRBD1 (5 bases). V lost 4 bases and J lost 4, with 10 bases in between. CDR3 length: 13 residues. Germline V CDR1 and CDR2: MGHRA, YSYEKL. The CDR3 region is CASSLGPGYGYTF. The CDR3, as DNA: TGCGCCAGCAGCCTGGGGCCGGGCTATGGCTACACCTTC.